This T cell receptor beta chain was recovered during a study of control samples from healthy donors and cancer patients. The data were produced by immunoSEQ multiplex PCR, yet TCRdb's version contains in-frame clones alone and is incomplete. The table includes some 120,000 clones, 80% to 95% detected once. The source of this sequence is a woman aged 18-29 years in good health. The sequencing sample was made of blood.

The CDR3 nucleotides are TGCAGCGCGGCCTACAATGAGCAGTTCTTC. It codes for CSAAYNEQFF. The chain couples TRBV29-1 to TRBJ2-1, with no clear D. The germline V and J ends were trimmed by 7 bases and 2 bases, with 3 bases remaining between them. This CDR3 has 10 amino acids. Germline CDR1 and CDR2: SQVTM and ANQGSEA.